This paragraph covers one T cell receptor beta chain sequence. The entry originates in a study of T and B cells in COVID-19 patients. Across the whole study: Of some 19 active-infection patients, 12 were critically ill with mechanical ventilation or extracorporeal membrane oxygenation.

Multiplex PCR with BIOMED2 TRB-A/B primer pools amplified TRB rearrangements. MiXCR, applied by TCRdb to the multiplex PCR reads, yields one record per CDR3 protein. The sample has some 11,000 distinct CDR3 sequences, 30% seen once. The CDR3 sequence is 10 residues long. CDR1 and CDR2 (germline): DFQATT, SNEGSKA (reference sequence). Each TRB amplification used roughly 250-550 ng of genomic DNA from blood. The receptor was isolated from a human donor with active COVID-19. The sample was blood. J is TRBJ2-5 and V is TRBV20-1; a weak D match, TRBD2 (5 bases). Here the CDR3 reads CRRREETQYF. CDR3 in DNA: TGCAGACGGCGGGAAGAGACCCAGTACTTC.